This T cell receptor beta chain was found in a study of CD8+ T cells in alopecia areata. Study-wide findings and caveats: Whereas mice showed it more clearly, TCR sharing across patients was murkier, possibly because of HLA. Besides other cells, scalp samples also yield sequences of resident alphabeta T cells from normal skin.

Following RNA extraction, reverse transcription yielded cDNA that acted as the sequencing template. Produced via immunoSEQ multiplex PCR; TCRdb's table is partial and in-frame only. This sample carries 93,000 or so clones, 55% of them seen once, and the ten largest clones take 8.8%. Trimming left V 5 bases short and J 0 bases short, with 8 bases between. Germline CDR1 reads SGHRS; CDR2 reads YFSETQ. The CDR3 has 13 residues. Note on this clone: Antigen: not known.

Isolation of CD4+ and CD8+ T cells from PBMCs was achieved by sorting. The sequencing sample was made of CD4+ T cells sorted from blood. V is TRBV5-1 and J is TRBJ2-5; no clear D gene. This TCR derives from a human donor in good health. This CDR3 reads CASREENQETQYF. Written as DNA, the CDR3 is TGCGCCAGCAGAGAGGAAAACCAAGAGACCCAGTACTTC. Based on the CDR3 plus reference TRBV5-1 and TRBJ2-5, the full variable domain is KAGVTQTPRYLIKTRGQQVTLSCSPISGHRSVSWYQQTPGQGLQFLFEYFSETQRNKGNFPGRFSGRQFSNSRSEMNVSTLELGDSALYLCASREENQETQYFGPGTRLLVL.